This TCR beta chain was captured in a study of T-cell reconstitution after alpha-beta-depleted transplantation in children. Trimming removed 6 bases from V and 3 bases from J, with 13 bases in between. CDR1 is SEHNR, CDR2 FQNEAQ, per germline (reference sequence). The CDR3 has 14 residues. The table lists this clonotype with a few counts. Molecular barcoding with unique molecular identifiers was used for the TCRbeta library. TCRdb re-analysed the PCR reads in MiXCR, keeping a single row per CDR3 protein. Of 330,000 or so distinct CDR3 sequences detected, approximately 10% appear once; the ten largest clones hold less than 2.5%.

The TCR comes from a human donor who donated a stem cell graft to a child with acute lymphoblastic leukemia. The chain recombines TRBV7-9 with TRBJ2-3, with D perhaps TRBD2 (6 bases). The source material was PBMCs from the stem cell graft donor, sampled from the stem cell graft. The CDR3 protein is CASSLLAATDTQYF. DNA for the CDR3: TGTGCCAGCAGTTTACTAGCTGCTACAGATACGCAGTATTTT.